Each of the 10 T cell receptor beta chains below was sequenced from the same sample in a study of CD8 T cells in Susac syndrome. An input of roughly 0.5 to 1 ug of RNA was subjected to reverse transcription using random hexamers. TCRdb re-analysed the immunoSEQ multiplex PCR reads in MiXCR, keeping a single row per CDR3 protein. The profile covers a few hundred thousand distinct CDR3 sequences, with over 90% appearing a single time and around 0.082% taken by the ten largest. Material for sequencing was CD4+ T cells from PBMCs. Receptors originate from a human donor with multiple sclerosis.

This chain connects TRBV12-3 or TRBV12-4 to TRBJ2-1, with 7 bases lining up with TRBD2. J was trimmed by 5 bases and V by 5 bases; bases with no gene match: 3. CDR3 length equals 13 residues. CDR3 protein: CASSSGTHNEQFF. The CDR3 bases are TGTGCCAGCAGTAGCGGGACTCACAATGAGCAGTTCTTC.

This clonotype was counted a single time. V usage is TRBV18 and J usage is TRBJ2-7; 7 bases are a match to TRBD1. J lost 2 bases, V lost 3 bases, and 7 bases had no gene match. The germline CDR1 and CDR2 sequences are KGHSH and LQKENI. The CDR3 totals 15 residues. The CDR3 DNA sequence: TGTGCCAGCTCACCCCGGGACAGAGATCCCTACGAGCAGTACGTC. Translating gives CASSPRDRDPYEQYV.

The rearrangement uses TRBV7-3 and TRBJ2-7; TRBD1 or TRBD2 may be the D gene (5 bases each). Germline-derived CDR1 and CDR2 are SGHTA and FQGTGA. The V gene lost 11 bases and the J gene lost 2 bases, with 16 bases spanning the gap. The CDR3 contains 13 residues. In DNA, the CDR3 is TGTGCCGGGAACCGGGACCGTACCTACGAGCAGTACTTC. This encodes CAGNRDRTYEQYF.

The rearrangement joins TRBV5-4 to TRBJ2-3; TRBD1 matches 8 bases. CDR3 length: 15 residues. Looked up from germline, CDR1 is SGHNT and CDR2 is YYREEE (reference sequence). With V trimmed by 4 bases and J by 1 base, 5 bases remained unmatched. The CDR3 region has the DNA TGTGCCAGCAGCCCGCCGGGACAGGGCACAGATACGCAGTATTTT. It codes for CASSPPGQGTDTQYF.

This chain uses TRBV12-3 or TRBV12-4 with TRBJ2-7; D is undetermined. The CDR3 has 11 amino acids. Trimming cost V 4 bases and J 8 bases, with 9 bases left between them. CDR3 coding DNA: TGTGCCAGCAGTTCCGCCGACCAGCAGTACTTC. Its protein is CASSSADQQYF.

This chain joins TRBV9 and TRBJ2-1; 9 bases fit TRBD1. CDR1 SGDLS and CDR2 YYNGEE come from the germline V gene. This CDR3 comprises 14 residues. Trimming removed 4 bases from V and 7 bases from J; junction bases left unmatched: 6. The CDR3 loop is CASSPRTGENEQFF. As DNA, the CDR3 is TGTGCCAGCAGCCCCCGGACAGGGGAGAATGAGCAGTTCTTC.

The J gene is TRBJ2-1, the V gene TRBV7-2; D is perhaps TRBD1 or TRBD2 (5 bases each). V was trimmed by 7 bases and J by 5 bases, leaving 15 bases between them. This CDR3 has 14 residues. Germline loops: CDR1 SGHTA, CDR2 FQGNSA. Here the CDR3 DNA reads TGTGCCAGCACCTCTGCCGGGGACCACAATGAGCAGTTCTTC. This gives the protein CASTSAGDHNEQFF.

The V call is TRBV29-1, the J call TRBJ2-5; 9 nucleotides line up with TRBD2. J gave up 2 bases and V 4 bases, and 8 bases lay outside the gene matches. Germline CDR1 reads SQVTM; CDR2 reads ANQGSEA. The CDR3 is made up of 15 amino acids. CDR3 in amino acids: CSVALGSGGQETQYF. In DNA, the CDR3 is TGCAGCGTTGCTTTGGGTAGCGGGGGACAAGAGACCCAGTACTTC.

The rearrangement joins TRBV29-1 to TRBJ1-2; a weak D match, TRBD1 (5 bases). CDR1 is SQVTM and CDR2 is ANQGSEA in the germline V gene. Trimming shortened V by 1 base and J by 8 bases, and 23 bases separated the two germline ends. CDR3 length: 16 residues. CDR3 region: CSVEAGLGPRSGGYTF. Here the CDR3 DNA reads TGCAGCGTTGAAGCGGGGTTGGGACCCCGCAGCGGAGGCTACACCTTC.

This clonotype was picked up one time. Sequence at one end of the junction differs from germline and may be a read error. The chain employs TRBV7-7 and TRBJ2-1, with 11 bases matching TRBD2. Germline V gene sequence: CDR1 SSHAT, CDR2 FNYEAQ (reference sequence). This CDR3 spans 16 amino acids. In nucleotides, the CDR3 is TGTGCTAGCAGCTTCTCTAGCGGGGGGTCGAAGGTGGAGCAGTTCTTC. Its protein is CASSFSSGGSKVEQFF.